Only a few counts were recorded for the clone carrying this T cell receptor beta chain. The antigen remains undetermined. A much larger clone is a single base away; this may be a read error. The CDR3 does not end in the conserved phenylalanine or tryptophan, so this is likely a read error. Listed TCR primers and previously described methods were used for bulk TCR libraries. TCRdb itself ran the PCR reads through MiXCR, one entry per CDR3 protein. The profile shows hundreds of thousands of distinct CDR3 sequences, over 25% of them singletons. The sample originates from a study of molecular identifiers for immune sequencing clone quantification. Study findings and constraints: Spiked Jurkat TCR RNA equivalent to one cell reportedly surfaced among about 1 million naive cells.

Deletions cut 5 bases from V and 2 bases from J, with 7 bases between. Germline CDR1 reads SGHDN; CDR2 reads FVKESK. The CDR3 covers 14 residues. Naive CD8 libraries were made from around 18,000 to 910,000 sorted cells, and they used 10%, 30% or 50% RNA. Naive CD8 T cells were sorted as CD8+CD4-CCR7+CD45RA+. This chain connects TRBV14 to TRBJ2-6; D possibly corresponds to TRBD1 (6 bases). The receptor was derived from a human donor in good health. Some libraries in this study had Jurkat cell RNA spiked in. Sample: naive CD8+ T cells from blood, with Jurkat cell RNA spiked in. Sample subset: FACS-sorted CD8+CD4-CCR7+CD45RA+ naive T cells. This CDR3 reads CASSGGPGANVLTL. As DNA, the CDR3 is TGTGCCAGCAGCGGGGGCCCTGGGGCCAACGTCCTGACTCTC.